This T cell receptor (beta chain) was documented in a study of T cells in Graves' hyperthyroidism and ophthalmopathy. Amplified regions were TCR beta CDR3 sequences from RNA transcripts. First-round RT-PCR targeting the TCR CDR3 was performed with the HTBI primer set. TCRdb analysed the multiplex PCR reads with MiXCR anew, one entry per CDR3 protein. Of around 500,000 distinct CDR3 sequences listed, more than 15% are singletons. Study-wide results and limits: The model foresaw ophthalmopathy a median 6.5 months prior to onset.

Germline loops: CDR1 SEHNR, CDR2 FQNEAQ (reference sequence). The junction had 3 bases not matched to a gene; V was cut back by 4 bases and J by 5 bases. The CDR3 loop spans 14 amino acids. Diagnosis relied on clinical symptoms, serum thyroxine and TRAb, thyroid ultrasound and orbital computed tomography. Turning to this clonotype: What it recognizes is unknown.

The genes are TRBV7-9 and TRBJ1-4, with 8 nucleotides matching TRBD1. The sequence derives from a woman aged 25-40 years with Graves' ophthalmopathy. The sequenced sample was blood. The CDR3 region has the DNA TGTGCCAGCAGCTACCGACAGGGGAATGAAAAACTGTTTTTT. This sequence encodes CASSYRQGNEKLFF.